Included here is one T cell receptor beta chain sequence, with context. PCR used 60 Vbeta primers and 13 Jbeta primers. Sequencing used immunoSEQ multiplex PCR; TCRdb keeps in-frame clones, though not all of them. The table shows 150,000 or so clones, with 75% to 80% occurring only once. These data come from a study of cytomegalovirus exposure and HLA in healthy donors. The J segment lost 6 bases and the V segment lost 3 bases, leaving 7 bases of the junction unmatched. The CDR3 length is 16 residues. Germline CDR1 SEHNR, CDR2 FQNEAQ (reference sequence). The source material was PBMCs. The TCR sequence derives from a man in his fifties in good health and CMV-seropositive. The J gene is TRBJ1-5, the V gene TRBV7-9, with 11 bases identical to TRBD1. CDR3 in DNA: TGTGCCAGCAGCTTGCGGGGACAGGGGGTTCGTCAGCCCCAGCATTTT. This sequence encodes CASSLRGQGVRQPQHF.